This TCR beta chain was identified during a study of cytomegalovirus exposure and HLA in healthy donors. Findings of the study overall: Versus the roughly 670-donor mean, an Asian-associated ancestry cluster reportedly showed fewer N-insertions in a later analysis. Presence/absence analyses assumed roughly uniform sequencing depth across donors, which may not hold.

The PCR used 60 Vbeta and 13 Jbeta primers. Method: immunoSEQ multiplex PCR; TCRdb's copy keeps in-frame clones and lacks some. The table shows some 120,000 clones, with about 74% occurring only once. Regarding this clone: Its antigen remains unidentified.

V was clipped by 0 bases and J by 4 bases, with 7 bases between them. CDR1 and CDR2 from the germline V gene are WSHSY and SAAADI. This CDR3 comprises 14 residues. This receptor was obtained from a woman between 45 and 60 years old in good health and CMV-seropositive. The chain has TRBV10-2 and TRBJ1-3; no firm D call. The sample comprised PBMCs. CDR3: CASSESVQGNTIYF. The CDR3 DNA sequence: TGCGCCAGCAGTGAGTCAGTGCAGGGAAACACCATATATTTT.